Each of the 14 T cell receptor beta chains below was sequenced from the same sample in a study of Ad26.COV2.S vaccination and SARS-CoV-2 variants. As for treatment: roughly 20 received Ad26.COV2.S at low or high dose, single or two shots; 5 received placebo; per-sample allocation not given. Sampling took place 63 days after the first vaccine or placebo injection. The repertoire was sequenced with immunoSEQ multiplex PCR; TCRdb's copy has only in-frame clones and lacks some. The table has hundreds of thousands of clones, nearly 90% seen once. This material consisted of peripheral blood, taken in a trial of Ad26.COV2.S vaccine versus placebo. These receptors came from a person aged 18-65 years who received the Ad26.COV2.S COVID-19 vaccine or a placebo.

The rearrangement uses TRBV7-3 and TRBJ2-7; TRBD2 aligns across 13 bases. The germline V gene has CDR1 SGHTA and CDR2 FQGTGA. V lost 8 bases, J lost 4 bases, and 17 bases stayed unmatched. The CDR3 has 18 residues. The CDR3 sequence is CASRASPTLAGGVYEQYV. The CDR3 coding sequence is TGTGCCAGCCGGGCTTCCCCCACACTAGCGGGAGGGGTATACGAGCAGTACGTC.

V gene TRBV3-1 (or the pseudogene TRBV3-2) combines with J gene TRBJ2-7; TRBD2 is a possible D gene (6 bases). The length of the CDR3 is 17 residues. CDR1 and CDR2 from the germline V gene are LGHDT and YNNKEL (reference sequence). Trimming left V 4 bases short and J 3 bases short, with 22 bases between. The CDR3 bases are TGTGCCAGCAGCCGCGGGGCCGTGGGGCGGTGGAGCTACGAGCAGTACGTC. Its protein product is CASSRGAVGRWSYEQYV.

This clone was seen just once. DNA for the CDR3: TGTGCCAGCAGCTCCTCGCCCGGACTAGTCCACTACAATGAGCAGTTCTTC. Translating gives CASSSSPGLVHYNEQFF. The rearrangement links TRBV7-2 to TRBJ2-1; 7 nucleotides agree with TRBD2. Germline values: CDR1 SGHTA, CDR2 FQGNSA. Trimming at V came to 4 bases and at J to 3 bases, leaving 12 bases not matched to a gene. The length of the CDR3 is 17 residues.

This sequence joins TRBV4-3 and TRBJ1-2; possible D gene TRBD1, 5 bases. V was clipped by 2 bases and J by 4 bases, with 14 bases between them. The CDR3 covers 15 residues. Per the germline V gene, CDR1 is LGHNA and CDR2 is YSLEER. As DNA, the CDR3 is TGCGCCAGCAGCCAAATACTGGGGGGAGGCTATGGCTACACCTTC. As protein: CASSQILGGGYGYTF.

The genes are TRBV5-1 and TRBJ2-5; D unclear. V lost 1 base and J 4 bases, leaving 14 bases between the germline ends. The germline gives CDR1 SGHRS, CDR2 YFSETQ. The CDR3 length is 15 residues. The CDR3 reads CASSLQSSPSETQYF. Here the CDR3 DNA reads TGCGCCAGCAGCTTGCAAAGTAGCCCCTCAGAGACCCAGTACTTC.

J is TRBJ1-3 and V is TRBV4-3; D uncertain. Germline loops: CDR1 LGHNA, CDR2 YSLEER. The V end was cut by 2 bases, the J end by 11 bases, with 16 bases between. The CDR3 is 14 amino acids. The CDR3 DNA reads TGCGCCAGCAGCCAATTAACGGCTCTGGGTGCCATATATTTT. Translation: CASSQLTALGAIYF.

The chain's CDR3 is CASSQDAGTDTQYF. CDR3 DNA: TGTGCCAGCAGCCAAGATGCGGGCACAGATACGCAGTATTTT. V gene TRBV3-1 (or the pseudogene TRBV3-2) combines with J gene TRBJ2-3, with D unclear. The V gene's germline CDR1 is LGHDT and CDR2 YNNKEL (reference sequence). The CDR3 has 14 residues. V was clipped by 0 bases and J by 1 base, with 5 bases between them.

The chain joins TRBV5-1 to TRBJ1-2; 7 nucleotides match TRBD1. Trimming cost V 4 bases and J 2 bases; bases outside gene matches: 8. The germline V gene encodes CDR1 SGHRS and CDR2 YFSETQ. CDR3 length: 15 amino acids. CDR3 nucleotides: TGCGCCAGCAGCCCACAGGGGAGGGCCAACTATGGCTACACCTTC. This encodes CASSPQGRANYGYTF.

This clone was recorded once. This chain uses TRBV28 with TRBJ1-5; D remains ambiguous. V was shortened by 1 base and J by 7 bases, with 8 bases between the two germline ends. The CDR3 loop spans 13 amino acids. Germline CDR1 and CDR2: MDHEN and SYDVKM. The CDR3 region is CASSLYSGQPQHF. The CDR3 coding sequence is TGTGCCAGCAGTTTATATTCCGGCCAGCCCCAGCATTTT.

The chain joins TRBV27 to TRBJ1-5; the match to TRBD1 covers 7 bases. The CDR3 runs to 15 residues. CDR1 MNHEY and CDR2 SMNVEV come from the germline V gene (reference sequence). With V trimmed by 5 bases and J by 1 base, 5 bases remained unmatched. As DNA, the CDR3 is TGTGCCAGCAGTCCGGGACAGTGGAGCAATCAGCCCCAGCATTTT. Translation: CASSPGQWSNQPQHF.

This chain links TRBV9 with TRBJ2-7; 10 nucleotides line up with TRBD1. Germline V gene sequence: CDR1 SGDLS, CDR2 YYNGEE. Trimming at V came to 4 bases and at J to 5 bases, leaving 18 bases not matched to a gene. The CDR3 covers 18 residues. DNA of the CDR3: TGTGCCAGCAGCACCCCCGGGACAGGGGTAGGAATCGTCCACGAGCAGTACTTC. Translating it yields CASSTPGTGVGIVHEQYF.

The chain combines TRBV9 with TRBJ2-1; D might be TRBD2 (5 bases). The CDR3 has 14 amino acids. Deletions cut 7 bases from V and 3 bases from J, with 14 bases between. Germline V CDR1 and CDR2: SGDLS, YYNGEE. The CDR3 here is CASARRALYNEQFF. In DNA form, the CDR3 reads TGTGCCAGCGCCAGGCGGGCCCTCTACAATGAGCAGTTCTTC.

Remarks on this clone: This sample also contains other DNA sequences that code for the same CDR3. V and J are TRBV5-1 and TRBJ2-2; TRBD1 is a possible D gene (6 bases). Trimming took off 4 bases at V and 1 base at J, with 11 bases between the two ends. CDR1 is SGHRS and CDR2 is YFSETQ in the germline V gene. CDR3 length equals 15 residues. The CDR3 is CASSLGTLNTGELFF. The CDR3 DNA reads TGCGCCAGCAGCCTCGGGACACTGAACACCGGGGAGCTGTTTTTT.

The chain has TRBV6-2 or TRBV6-3 and TRBJ2-5, with D tentatively TRBD2 (6 bases). Trimming left V 2 bases short and J 5 bases short, with 12 bases between. CDR1 is MNHEY, CDR2 SVGEGT, per germline. The CDR3 sequence is 14 residues long. The CDR3 sequence is CASSYGWRGETQYF. CDR3 DNA: TGTGCCAGCAGTTACGGATGGAGGGGTGAGACCCAGTACTTC.